This is a list of T cell receptor beta chains from one sample in a study of low-dose radiotherapy and immunotherapy resistance in tumors. TCRdb processed the reads anew with MiXCR; each CDR3 protein has one entry. This sample has roughly 100,000 distinct CDR3 sequences; less than 25% occur once, and the top ten carry 4.1%. The source was PBMCs, collected after low-dose radiotherapy plus immunotherapy. These receptors were obtained from a male donor with prostate cancer. Each CDR3 is given with its conserved first and last residue. Each record gives: D gene, V gene, clone size, J gene, CDR3 DNA, CDR3 protein. D genes are given only for firm matches. Size tells how often a clone was seen (once, few, many) or the class of an expanded clone, and some rows leave it out.

D: NA
V: TRBV6-2/TRBV6-3
size: many
J: TRBJ1-1
DNA: TGTGCCAGCAGTCGACGCTACAGGGAGACGAACACTGAAGCTTTCTTT
CDR3: CASSRRYRETNTEAFF

D: NA
V: TRBV7-3
size: many
J: TRBJ2-3
DNA: TGTGCCAGCAGCTTCTCGGACTCCCCGGCCCAGTATTTT
CDR3: CASSFSDSPAQYF

D: NA
V: TRBV4-3
size: few
J: TRBJ1-4
DNA: NA
CDR3: CASSPQGIREKLFFF

D: NA
V: TRBV20-1
size: many
J: TRBJ2-5
DNA: TGCAGTGCTAGGGAGGCCGGCAAAAAAGAGACCCAGTACTTC
CDR3: CSAREAGKKETQYF

D: NA
V: TRBV5-4
size: NA
J: TRBJ1-2
DNA: TGTGCCAGCAGCTTGGGCGTCACTAACTATGGCTACACCTTC
CDR3: CASSLGVTNYGYTF

D: NA
V: TRBV5-1
size: many
J: TRBJ1-6
DNA: TGCGCCAGCAGCTTAGTTACGGGGGACTCACCCCTCCACTTT
CDR3: CASSLVTGDSPLHF

D: NA
V: TRBV4-1
size: many
J: TRBJ1-5
DNA: TGCGCCAGCAGCCTGGAGGGGGTGGGCAGGGTAGAGAATCAGCCCCAGCATTTT
CDR3: CASSLEGVGRVENQPQHF

D: NA
V: TRBV12-3/TRBV12-4
size: many
J: TRBJ1-1
DNA: TGTGCCAGCAGTTTAGGTCGAGGGCGGGTGAACACTGAAGCTTTCTTT
CDR3: CASSLGRGRVNTEAFF

D: TRBD2
V: TRBV11-2
size: many
J: TRBJ2-1
DNA: TGTGCCAGCAGCTTATTGCGGGGGGACAATGAGCAGTTCTTC
CDR3: CASSLLRGDNEQFF

D: NA
V: TRBV27
size: few
J: TRBJ2-7
DNA: TGTGCCAGCAGTTTAAGGGGCGAGCAGTACTTC
CDR3: CASSLRGEQYF

D: NA
V: TRBV12-3/TRBV12-4
size: many
J: TRBJ2-2
DNA: TGTGCCAGCAGTTTTTATTCCGGGGAGCTGTTTTTT
CDR3: CASSFYSGELFF

D: NA
V: TRBV11-1
size: few
J: TRBJ2-1
DNA: TGTGCCAGCAGCTTAGACGTTCGCGGGCAAGCTGGCTACAATGAGCAGTTCTTC
CDR3: CASSLDVRGQAGYNEQFF

D: NA
V: TRBV12-3/TRBV12-4
size: NA
J: TRBJ2-5
DNA: TGTGCCAGCAGTTTAGCGCGCAGGCAAGAGACCCAGTACTTC
CDR3: CASSLARRQETQYF